This TCR beta chain appears in the sequencing data of a study of blood T cell repertoires in COVID-19. As processed by the authors: Amplified reference gene primers provided the basis for estimating nucleated cell counts. Using immunoSEQ multiplex PCR, the repertoire was profiled, and TCRdb retains in-frame clones only, with some absent. The V and J calls and clone size were taken over from that table, and D and trimming were inferred from the DNA. There are around 200,000 clones in the sample; approximately 91% occur only once, and approximately 0.8% lies in the top ten. The CDR3 is 15 residues long. The trim removed 8 bases at V and 4 bases at J, leaving 8 bases unmatched. Germline V gene sequence: CDR1 GTSNPN, CDR2 SVGIG (reference sequence).

Sequencing was done on a sample of PBMCs or T cells enriched from blood (not recorded which). The clonotype originates from a woman between 18 and 29 years old who had recovered from COVID-19. The chain combines TRBV30 with TRBJ2-3, with 14 bases matching TRBD2. CDR3 nucleotide sequence: TGTGCCGGTGGACTAGCGGGAGGAATGGCAGATACGCAGTATTTT. Amino acids: CAGGLAGGMADTQYF.